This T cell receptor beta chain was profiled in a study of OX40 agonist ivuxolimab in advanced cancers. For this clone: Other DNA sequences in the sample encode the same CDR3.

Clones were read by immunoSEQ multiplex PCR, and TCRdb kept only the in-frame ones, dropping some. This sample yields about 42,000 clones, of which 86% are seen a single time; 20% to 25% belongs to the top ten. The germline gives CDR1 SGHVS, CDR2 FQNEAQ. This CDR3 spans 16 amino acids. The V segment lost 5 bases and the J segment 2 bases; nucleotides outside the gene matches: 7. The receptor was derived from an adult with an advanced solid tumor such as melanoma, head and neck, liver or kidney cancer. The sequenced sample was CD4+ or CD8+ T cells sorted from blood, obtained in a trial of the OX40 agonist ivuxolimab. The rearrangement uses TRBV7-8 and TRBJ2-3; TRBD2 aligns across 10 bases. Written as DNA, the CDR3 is TGTGCCAGCAGCCCCAGCGGGGGGGCGATCACAGATACGCAGTATTTT. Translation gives CASSPSGGAITDTQYF. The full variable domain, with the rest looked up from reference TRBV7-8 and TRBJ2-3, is GAGVSQSPRYKVAKRGQDVALRCDPISGHVSLFWYQQALGQGPEFLTYFQNEAQLDKSGLPSDRFFAERPEGSVSTLKIQRTQQEDSAVYLCASSPSGGAITDTQYFGPGTRLTVL.